This is a list of T cell receptor beta chains from one sample in a study of type 1 and type 2 diabetes patients. One entry per CDR3 protein, called by TCRdb with MiXCR from the multiplex PCR reads. Among under 300,000 distinct CDR3 sequences listed, approximately 50% were seen once. What was sequenced was peripheral blood mononuclear cells (PBMCs). The source of these receptors is a man younger than 35 with type 2 diabetes. The CDR3 runs from the conserved cysteine through the conserved F or W. D genes are given only for firm matches. Size tells how often a clone was seen (once, few, many) or the class of an expanded clone, and some rows leave it out.

v_gene	j_gene	abundance	d_gene	CDR3aa	CDR3nt
TRBV29-1	TRBJ2-1	.	.	CSATGTTYNEQFF	TGCAGCGCAACCGGGACAACCTACAATGAGCAGTTCTTC
TRBV15	TRBJ1-2	many	.	CATSRVKETRYGYTF	TGTGCCACCAGCAGGGTAAAAGAAACCCGCTATGGCTACACCTTC
TRBV27	TRBJ1-1	.	.	CAISLQGNTEAFF	TGTGCCATCAGTCTACAGGGGAACACTGAAGCTTTCTTT
TRBV6-5	TRBJ1-2	.	TRBD1	CASSLAHYDRGVGGYTF	TGTGCCAGCAGTTTGGCCCATTACGACAGGGGAGTAGGTGGCTACACCTTC
TRBV27	TRBJ1-2	few	.	CASSLFRGIYGYTF	TGTGCCAGCAGTCTTTTCCGTGGGATCTATGGCTACACCTTC
TRBV20-1	TRBJ2-5	.	.	CGARDTETQYF	TGCGGTGCTAGAGATACAGAGACCCAGTACTTC
TRBV7-2	TRBJ1-1	.	.	CASSLVGPSGEAFF	TGTGCCAGCAGCTTGGTTGGGCCCTCAGGTGAAGCTTTCTTT
TRBV25-1	TRBJ1-4	.	.	CASSFSEKLFF	TGTGCCAGCAGTTTTTCTGAAAAACTGTTTTTT
TRBV19	TRBJ1-2	few	.	CASSWAAYGYTF	TGTGCCAGTAGTTGGGCAGCATATGGCTACACCTTC
TRBV2	TRBJ1-1	many	TRBD1	CASRARQGNTEAFF	TGTGCCAGCAGGGCCCGACAGGGGAACACTGAAGCTTTCTTT
TRBV7-6	TRBJ1-1	.	.	CASTLLGSSNTEAFF	TGTGCCAGCACCCTCCTTGGCAGTTCGAACACTGAAGCTTTCTTT
TRBV4-1	TRBJ2-6	.	TRBD1	CASSLGQGAGANVLTF	TGCGCCAGCAGCCTCGGACAGGGGGCGGGGGCCAACGTCCTGACTTTC
TRBV20-1	TRBJ1-6	.	.	CSAPGTENSPLHF	TGCAGTGCTCCTGGGACGGAGAATTCACCCCTCCACTTT
TRBV10-2	TRBJ1-6	.	.	CASSEFVGENSPLHF	TGCGCCAGCAGTGAGTTCGTGGGAGAGAATTCACCCCTCCACTTT
TRBV7-8	TRBJ1-4	few	TRBD1	CASSLRNRQGSNEKLFF	TGTGCCAGCAGCTTAAGAAACCGACAGGGCTCCAATGAAAAACTGTTTTTT
TRBV5-1	TRBJ2-7	few	.	CASSLARHYEQYF	TGCGCCAGCAGCTTGGCCCGACACTACGAGCAGTACTTC
TRBV13	TRBJ1-1	.	.	CASSLLQGLNTEAFF	TGTGCCAGCAGCCTCCTTCAGGGACTGAACACTGAAGCTTTCTTT
TRBV7-8	TRBJ1-2	.	.	CASSLGPDDPYGYTF	TGTGCCAGCAGCTTAGGGCCGGACGATCCCTATGGCTACACCTTC
TRBV19	TRBJ2-7	many	.	CASSFGSYEQYF	TGTGCCAGTAGTTTCGGGAGCTACGAGCAGTACTTC
TRBV6-5	TRBJ2-7	few	TRBD1	CASSPTRQGEQYF	TGTGCCAGCAGTCCGACCCGACAGGGCGAGCAGTACTTC
TRBV30	TRBJ1-1	.	.	CAGGGNTEAFF	TGTGCCGGGGGGGGGAACACTGAAGCTTTCTTT
TRBV6-6	TRBJ1-5	.	TRBD1	CASTDPGGRGREQPQHF	TGTGCCAGCACCGACCCGGGTGGCAGGGGGCGAGAACAGCCCCAGCATTTT
TRBV5-5	TRBJ1-6	once	.	CASSMGARNSPLHF	TGCGCCAGCAGCATGGGGGCAAGAAATTCACCCCTCCACTTT
TRBV20-1	TRBJ2-3	.	.	CSAFSDYTDTQYF	TGCAGTGCTTTCTCGGACTACACAGATACGCAGTATTTT
TRBV6-6	TRBJ2-7	few	.	CASTEGTKSTEQYF	TGTGCCAGCACCGAGGGGACCAAATCGACCGAGCAGTACTTC
TRBV7-9	TRBJ1-2	.	.	CASSLAGRMKSGRNYGYTF	TGTGCCAGTAGCTTAGCCGGGCGGATGAAGTCCGGGAGGAACTATGGCTACACCTTC
TRBV29-1	TRBJ2-1	few	.	CSVSSYNEQFF	TGCAGCGTTTCGAGTTACAATGAGCAGTTCTTC
TRBV6-6	TRBJ2-1	.	TRBD2	CASSEAERLAGVNNEQFF	TGTGCCAGCAGTGAAGCCGAGCGACTAGCGGGAGTTAACAATGAGCAGTTCTTC
TRBV6-6	TRBJ1-3	.	.	CASIRDTSGNTIYF	TGTGCCAGCATCCGGGACACCTCTGGAAACACCATATATTTT
TRBV7-8	TRBJ2-3	.	.	CASSQISDTQYF	TGTGCCAGCAGCCAGATCTCAGATACGCAGTATTTT
TRBV7-3	TRBJ2-7	.	TRBD2	CASSPTGGGRHEQYF	TGTGCCAGCAGCCCTACCGGGGGAGGGAGGCACGAGCAGTACTTC
TRBV19	TRBJ1-2	.	.	CASSIGGSLYYGYTF	TGTGCCAGTAGTATAGGCGGCAGCCTTTACTATGGCTACACCTTC
TRBV7-8	TRBJ2-1	.	TRBD1	CASSPHAPGTGYIEQFF	TGTGCCAGCAGCCCTCATGCCCCCGGGACAGGGTACATTGAGCAGTTCTTC
TRBV5-1	TRBJ2-1	.	.	CASSFRVGNNEQFF	TGCGCCAGCAGCTTCAGGGTCGGGAACAATGAGCAGTTCTTC
TRBV6-6	TRBJ2-5	few	.	CASRVSGYGETQYF	TGTGCCAGCAGAGTCTCTGGTTACGGGGAGACCCAGTACTTC
TRBV25-1	TRBJ1-4	many	.	CASSGRRTAHSNEKLFF	TGTGCCAGCAGTGGACGAAGGACAGCTCATTCTAATGAAAAACTGTTTTTT
TRBV30	TRBJ1-5	few	.	CAWRPSKVQGQPQHF	TGTGCCTGGAGGCCATCAAAAGTGCAAGGTCAGCCCCAGCATTTT
TRBV2	TRBJ1-1	many	.	CASSWGLTEAFF	TGTGCCAGCAGCTGGGGGCTCACTGAAGCTTTCTTT
TRBV19	TRBJ1-1	few	TRBD1	CASSKGARTEAFF	TGTGCCAGTAGTAAGGGGGCGCGAACTGAAGCTTTCTTT
TRBV7-2	TRBJ1-2	.	.	CASSSETAYGYTF	TGTGCCAGCAGCTCCGAGACAGCATATGGCTACACCTTC
TRBV28	TRBJ2-1	.	.	CASSLPGEQFF	TGTGCCAGCAGTTTGCCAGGGGAGCAGTTCTTC
TRBV5-1	TRBJ2-6	few	TRBD1	CASSLAGQGADGANVLTF	TGCGCCAGCAGCTTGGCTGGACAGGGGGCGGATGGGGCCAACGTCCTGACTTTC
TRBV28	TRBJ1-2	.	TRBD1	CASSSGGGYGYTF	TGTGCCAGCAGTTCAGGGGGTGGCTATGGCTACACCTTC
TRBV30	TRBJ1-4	.	.	CAWSSAEKLFF	TGTGCCTGGAGTTCCGCTGAAAAACTGTTTTTT
TRBV10-3	TRBJ2-1	few	TRBD1	CASRDSSLNEQFF	TGTGCCAGCCGGGACAGCAGTCTCAATGAGCAGTTCTTC
TRBV20-1	TRBJ1-4	few	TRBD1	CSATRQGASEKLFF	TGCAGTGCTACCCGACAGGGGGCGAGTGAAAAACTGTTTTTT
TRBV19	TRBJ1-1	.	TRBD1	CASSISRTGNTEAFF	TGTGCCAGTAGTATATCTAGGACAGGGAACACTGAAGCTTTCTTT
TRBV9	TRBJ1-1	few	.	CASSQLDVRYTEAFF	TGTGCCAGCAGCCAACTAGACGTGAGATACACTGAAGCTTTCTTT
TRBV7-6	TRBJ1-6	few	.	CASSRVAGAGGNSPLHF	TGTGCCAGCAGCCGAGTGGCGGGGGCGGGAGGTAATTCACCCCTCCACTTT
TRBV7-3	TRBJ2-5	.	TRBD2	CASSDPLAGGGKETQYF	TGTGCCAGCAGCGACCCGTTAGCGGGAGGTGGCAAAGAGACCCAGTACTTC
TRBV6-5	TRBJ1-2	.	TRBD1	CASSYSRGHGYTF	TGTGCCAGCAGTTACTCCAGGGGGCATGGCTACACCTTC
TRBV2	TRBJ2-7	once	TRBD1	CASSYGRGQGEQYF	TGTGCCAGCAGTTACGGCAGGGGGCAGGGGGAGCAGTACTTC
TRBV7-3	TRBJ2-2	once	.	CASRLKNTGELFF	TGTGCCAGCAGACTAAAGAACACCGGGGAGCTGTTTTTT
TRBV20-1	TRBJ1-1	few	TRBD1	CSAWDRGPDEAFF	TGCAGTGCCTGGGACAGGGGTCCGGATGAAGCTTTCTTT
TRBV20-1	TRBJ1-1	.	.	CSASSRRDAEAFF	TGCAGTGCTAGTTCCCGCAGGGACGCTGAAGCTTTCTTT
TRBV9	TRBJ1-1	.	.	CASSATANTEAFF	TGTGCCAGCAGCGCGACAGCGAACACTGAAGCTTTCTTT
TRBV5-1	TRBJ2-7	few	TRBD1	CASRYDRGWDEQYF	TGCGCCAGCCGATACGACAGGGGGTGGGACGAGCAGTACTTC
TRBV19	TRBJ2-7	.	.	CATEGTYEQHF	TGTGCCACCGAGGGTACCTACGAGCAGCACTTC
TRBV12-3/TRBV12-4	TRBJ1-5	.	.	CASSPQEFQLQHF	TGTGCCAGCAGTCCCCAGGAGTTTCAGCTCCAGCATTTT
TRBV28	TRBJ1-2	.	.	CASSTRPAYGYTF	TGTGCCAGCAGTACCCGGCCAGCGTATGGCTACACCTTC